Shown below are 26 T cell receptor beta chains from a single sample sequenced in a study of T-cell reconstitution after alpha-beta-depleted transplantation in children. The authors prepared the TCRbeta library with unique molecular identifiers. MiXCR, run by TCRdb on the PCR reads, gives a single entry per CDR3 protein. The sample carries about 600,000 distinct CDR3 sequences, roughly 23% recorded once. The sample in question was PBMCs, mostly from graft donor cells, obtained 360 days after TCRalphabeta/CD19-depleted stem cell transplant. The receptors shown here come from a boy under two years old who had a stem cell transplant for acute myeloid leukemia, so the T cells may come from the graft donor.

This sequence joins TRBV7-9 and TRBJ1-1, with D unclear. With 7 bases removed from V and 0 bases from J, the gap between germline ends came to 15 bases. Germline V CDR1 and CDR2: SEHNR, FQNEAQ (reference sequence). There are 15 residues in the CDR3. CDR3 sequence reads: CASTQTARMNTEAFF. The CDR3 DNA reads as TGTGCCAGCACCCAAACGGCGAGAATGAACACTGAAGCTTTCTTT.

This chain uses TRBV20-1 with TRBJ1-1; 8 bases line up with TRBD1. The germline CDR1 and CDR2 sequences are DFQATT and SNEGSKA (reference sequence). The CDR3 length is 15 residues. Losses at the gene ends were 6 bases for V and 4 bases for J; bases not matched to a gene: 13. CDR3 loop: CSAVQGAFWSTEAFF. DNA of the CDR3: TGCAGTGCGGTCCAGGGGGCATTTTGGAGCACTGAAGCTTTCTTT.

In its sample, this clonotype was seen many times. This chain links TRBV7-9 with TRBJ2-7; 10 nucleotides agree with TRBD1. Germline lookup yields CDR1 SEHNR and CDR2 FQNEAQ (reference sequence). V trimming: 7 bases; J trimming: 1 base; junction bases outside the gene matches: 10. CDR3 length: 16 amino acids. Here the CDR3 reads CASTTTGTGDSYEQYF. CDR3 DNA sequence: TGTGCCAGCACCACCACCGGGACAGGGGATTCCTACGAGCAGTACTTC. Supplemented by reference TRBV7-9 and TRBJ2-7, the full variable domain reads DTGVSQNPRHKITKRGQNVTFRCDPISEHNRLYWYRQTLGQGPEFLTYFQNEAQLEKSRLLSDRFSAERPKGSFSTLEIQRTEQGDSAMYLCASTTTGTGDSYEQYFGPGTRLTVT.

This chain joins TRBV4-3 and TRBJ2-7, with D possibly called TRBD1 or TRBD2 (5 bases each). Germline assignment: CDR1 LGHNA and CDR2 YSLEER. This CDR3 contains 15 residues. V was trimmed by 3 bases and J by 6 bases, leaving 18 bases between them. The CDR3 protein is CASSQSKDGASEQYF. In DNA form, the CDR3 reads TGCGCCAGCAGCCAGTCCAAGGACGGGGCTTCCGAGCAGTACTTC.

This clonotype was observed at least ten times. The chain employs TRBV7-2 and TRBJ2-1, with 8 positions matching TRBD2. Germline V lookup: CDR1 SGHTA, CDR2 FQGNSA. V shed 5 bases and J 7 bases; nucleotides not matched to a gene: 16. This CDR3 has 17 amino acids. Here the CDR3 DNA reads TGTGCCAGCAGCCTTAGGCAGGGACTAGACTTTCAAAATGAGCAGTTCTTC. Translation gives CASSLRQGLDFQNEQFF.

J is TRBJ2-5 and V is TRBV29-1; D gene uncertain. The CDR3 is 15 residues long. Looked up from germline, CDR1 is SQVTM and CDR2 is ANQGSEA. V shed 6 bases and J shed 5 bases, with 22 bases lying between them. Here the CDR3 DNA reads TGCAGCGTGGTTTTGGTACCCCTAAGCCAGGAGACCCAGTACTTC. Translation gives CSVVLVPLSQETQYF.

This clonotype was seen a few times. The chain combines TRBV21-1 with TRBJ2-7; TRBD1, the table's D call, lacks a check against the DNA. TRBV21-1 is marked as a pseudogene. The CDR3 covers 18 residues. CDR3 sequence reads: CASSKDSPEQGQSYEQYV. The CDR3 DNA is TGTGCCAGCAGCAAAGATTCCCCCGAGCAAGGACAAAGCTACGAGCAGTACGTC.

There are many counts of this clonotype. This chain uses TRBV29-1 with TRBJ2-7; D may be TRBD2 (6 bases). Germline V CDR1 and CDR2: SQVTM, ANQGSEA. Deletions cut 1 base from V and 3 bases from J, with 19 bases between. The CDR3 is 16 amino acids. The CDR3 spells CSVEGGVDGYFYEQYV. For the CDR3, the DNA is TGCAGCGTTGAAGGGGGGGTGGACGGATACTTCTACGAGCAGTACGTC.

This clonotype was counted only a few times. The rearrangement links TRBV20-1 to TRBJ2-5; 11 positions match TRBD2. V lost 5 bases and J lost 2; bases outside the gene matches: 7. The germline V gene has CDR1 DFQATT and CDR2 SNEGSKA (reference sequence). This CDR3 has 15 residues. Written as DNA, the CDR3 is TGCAGTGCTGGAATAGCGGGGGGGCTTCAAGAGACCCAGTACTTC. It specifies CSAGIAGGLQETQYF.

This clonotype was picked up a small number of times. This chain uses TRBV7-2 with TRBJ2-1, with TRBD2 matching 10 bases. The CDR3 sequence is 16 residues long. From germline, CDR1 is SGHTA and CDR2 FQGNSA. Trimming removed 5 bases from V and 3 bases from J; junction bases left unmatched: 7. This CDR3 reads CASSPSGLALYNEQFF. The CDR3 DNA is TGTGCCAGCAGCCCCTCGGGACTAGCGCTCTACAATGAGCAGTTCTTC.

This clonotype has just a few counts. The J gene is TRBJ2-7, the V gene TRBV19; 7 nucleotides align to TRBD1. J was trimmed by 2 bases and V by 3 bases; bases with no gene match: 4. Germline loops: CDR1 LNHDA, CDR2 SQIVND (reference sequence). The CDR3 has 14 residues. The CDR3 sequence: CASSMMTGTYEQYF. In DNA, the CDR3 is TGTGCCAGTAGTATGATGACAGGGACCTACGAGCAGTACTTC. Drawing the rest from reference TRBV19 and TRBJ2-7, the complete variable domain is DGGITQSPKYLFRKEGQNVTLSCEQNLNHDAMYWYRQDPGQGLRLIYYSQIVNDFQKGDIAEGYSVSREKKESFPLTVTSAQKNPTAFYLCASSMMTGTYEQYFGPGTRLTVT.

The gene calls are TRBV29-1 and TRBJ1-6; 8 positions match TRBD1. V gave up 5 bases and J gave up 7 bases; unmatched junction bases: 4. Per germline, CDR1 SQVTM and CDR2 ANQGSEA. The CDR3 is made up of 13 amino acids. CDR3 sequence reads: CSVSTGGNSPLHF. As DNA, the CDR3 is TGCAGCGTTTCCACAGGGGGAAATTCACCCCTCCACTTT.

This chain uses TRBV7-9 with TRBJ2-7, with no clear D. This CDR3 region has 15 residues. V gave up 2 bases and J gave up 0 bases, with 11 bases separating them. Germline-derived CDR1 and CDR2 are SEHNR and FQNEAQ (reference sequence). The CDR3 DNA sequence: TGTGCCAGCAGCTTATCCGTGGGTCCCTCCTACGAGCAGTACTTC. Its protein product is CASSLSVGPSYEQYF.

Ten or more counts support this clonotype. This chain links TRBV20-1 with TRBJ1-6; perhaps TRBD1 as D (6 bases). V was trimmed by 7 bases and J by 10 bases, leaving 20 bases between them. CDR1 and CDR2 from the germline V gene are DFQATT and SNEGSKA (reference sequence). The CDR3 totals 14 residues. CDR3 sequence: CSVPATGRFSPLHF. CDR3 DNA sequence: TGCAGTGTTCCAGCGACAGGCAGATTCTCACCCCTCCACTTT.

V usage is TRBV7-3 and J usage is TRBJ2-3; possibly TRBD1 or TRBD2 for D (6 bases each). CDR3 length equals 15 residues. The germline V gene has CDR1 SGHTA and CDR2 FQGTGA. V was cut by 5 bases and J by 2 bases, with 14 bases left in between. Here the CDR3 reads CASSSTGTHTDTQYF. In DNA form, the CDR3 reads TGTGCCAGCAGCAGCACAGGGACTCACACAGATACGCAGTATTTT.

This clonotype was found many times. This chain uses TRBV29-1 with TRBJ1-1; 7 bases agree with TRBD1. Per the germline V gene, CDR1 is SQVTM and CDR2 is ANQGSEA. CDR3 length equals 14 residues. The junction had 8 bases not matched to a gene; V was cut back by 6 bases and J by 1 base. The CDR3: CSVRLQGGNTEAFF. The CDR3, as DNA: TGCAGCGTGAGACTCCAGGGGGGGAACACTGAAGCTTTCTTT. Looking up the rest from reference TRBV29-1 and TRBJ1-1 gives the full variable domain: SAVISQKPSRDICQRGTSLTIQCQVDSQVTMMFWYRQQPGQSLTLIATANQGSEATYESGFVIDKFPISRPNLTFSTLTVSNMSPEDSSIYLCSVRLQGGNTEAFFGQGTRLTVV.

This chain uses TRBV6-1 with TRBJ1-1, with unresolved D. V lost 4 bases and J lost 7, with 13 bases in between. The CDR3 totals 13 residues. Germline V gene lookup returns CDR1 MNHNS and CDR2 SASEGT. The DNA for the CDR3 is TGTGCCAGCAGTGCCCCTCTTGGAGTTGAAGCTTTCTTT. It specifies CASSAPLGVEAFF.

This clonotype turned up a few times. The chain uses TRBV7-9 and TRBJ2-7; D gene ambiguous. The CDR3 is 12 amino acids. V lost 5 bases to trimming and J lost 5 bases, with 10 bases between them. The germline CDR1 and CDR2 sequences are SEHNR and FQNEAQ (reference sequence). The CDR3 reads CASSPRRNEQYF. The CDR3 bases are TGTGCCAGCAGCCCTAGACGGAACGAGCAGTACTTC.

The J gene is TRBJ1-2, the V gene TRBV6-5; no reliable D call. With 4 bases removed from V and 3 bases from J, the gap between germline ends came to 9 bases. The CDR3 loop spans 13 amino acids. Germline V gene lookup returns CDR1 MNHEY and CDR2 SVGAGI. The CDR3 loop is CASSSSRYYGYTF. The CDR3 DNA is TGTGCCAGCAGTTCAAGCAGGTACTATGGCTACACCTTC.

For this clonotype: Just one base apart from a much larger clone, this may be a read error. No conserved phenylalanine or tryptophan ends this CDR3, so it is likely a read error. The chain has TRBV7-6 and TRBJ2-1; a weak D match, TRBD1 (5 bases). Between the trimmed V and J ends, which lost 3 bases and 2 bases, there was a span of 17 bases. CDR1 is SGHVS, CDR2 FNYEAQ, per germline. CDR3 length: 17 amino acids. In DNA form, the CDR3 reads TGTGCCAGCAGCTTCGATCCGAGACAGCTAACCTACAATGAGCAGTTCGTC. This encodes CASSFDPRQLTYNEQFV.

This clonotype occurred a few times. The chain employs TRBV6-1 and TRBJ2-5, with TRBD1 matching 10 bases. CDR3 length: 19 residues. V was pared by 6 bases and J by 4 bases, with 20 bases of the junction left unmatched. Germline V gene lookup returns CDR1 MNHNS and CDR2 SASEGT. The CDR3, as DNA: TGTGCCAGCAGGCCCGCGGGGACAGGGGAAGGTTTGGGTGGAGAGACCCAGTACTTC. Amino acid sequence: CASRPAGTGEGLGGETQYF.

This clonotype was seen a few times. The CDR3 loop is CASSLSGPLVEQYV. CDR3 nucleotide sequence: TGTGCCAGCAGTTTATCAGGGCCCCTCGTCGAGCAGTACGTC. The chain links TRBV12-3 or TRBV12-4 to TRBJ2-7; D possibly corresponds to TRBD1 (5 bases). CDR3 length: 14 residues. The ends were cut back, 2 bases at V and 6 bases at J, with 14 bases in the middle.

The rearrangement links TRBV7-9 to TRBJ2-5, with D maybe TRBD2 (6 bases). This CDR3 spans 14 amino acids. Trimming took off 3 bases at V and 4 bases at J, with 12 bases between the two ends. Germline CDR1 SEHNR, CDR2 FQNEAQ (reference sequence). The CDR3 DNA follows: TGTGCCAGCAGCTTCGCCGGGACTGTAGAGACCCAGTACTTC. It codes for CASSFAGTVETQYF.

The V and J genes are TRBV4-3 and TRBJ2-1; 14 bases are a match to TRBD2. CDR3 length equals 14 residues. Germline V gene lookup returns CDR1 LGHNA and CDR2 YSLEER. With 4 bases clipped from V and 15 bases from J, the junction kept 8 bases outside the gene matches. The CDR3 here is CASSPGTSGGGPFF. CDR3 coding DNA: TGCGCCAGCAGCCCAGGGACTAGCGGGGGAGGACCGTTCTTC.

The CDR3, as DNA: TGTGCCAGCAGCTTGGGACATGGGGCAGGGAGAAACTACGAGCAGTACTTC. Its translation: CASSLGHGAGRNYEQYF. This chain links TRBV5-6 with TRBJ2-7; D possibly matches TRBD1 or TRBD2 (5 bases each). The germline V and J ends were trimmed by 0 bases and 3 bases, with 19 bases remaining between them. CDR3 size: 17 residues. Per germline, CDR1 SGHDT and CDR2 YYEEEE.

The chain employs TRBV5-1 and TRBJ1-1; 9 bases line up with TRBD1. The ends lost 0 bases at V and 1 base at J; junction bases unmatched: 1. The CDR3 spans 15 residues. The germline V gene encodes CDR1 SGHRS and CDR2 YFSETQ. The CDR3 nucleotides read TGCGCCAGCAGCTTGGACAGGGGGCGGAACACTGAAGCTTTCTTT. Its translation is CASSLDRGRNTEAFF.